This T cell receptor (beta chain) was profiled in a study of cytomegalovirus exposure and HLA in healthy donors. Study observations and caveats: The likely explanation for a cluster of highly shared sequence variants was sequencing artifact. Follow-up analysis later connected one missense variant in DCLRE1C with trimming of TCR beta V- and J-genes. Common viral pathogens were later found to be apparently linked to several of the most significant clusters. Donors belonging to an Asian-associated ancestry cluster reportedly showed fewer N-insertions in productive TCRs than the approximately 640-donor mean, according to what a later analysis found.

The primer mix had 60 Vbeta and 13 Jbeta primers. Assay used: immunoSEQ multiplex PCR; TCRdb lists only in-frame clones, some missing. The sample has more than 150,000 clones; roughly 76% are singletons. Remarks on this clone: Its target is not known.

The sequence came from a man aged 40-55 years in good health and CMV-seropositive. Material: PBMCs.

CDR3 DNA: TGTGCCAGCAGCCGGGGGGAGACCCAGTACTTC. As protein: CASSRGETQYF. The J gene is TRBJ2-5, the V gene TRBV7-8; TRBD2 might be the D (6 bases). The V and J ends lost 5 bases and 5 bases respectively, with 6 bases between them. CDR3 length: 11 amino acids. CDR1 is SGHVS and CDR2 is FQNEAQ in the germline V gene.